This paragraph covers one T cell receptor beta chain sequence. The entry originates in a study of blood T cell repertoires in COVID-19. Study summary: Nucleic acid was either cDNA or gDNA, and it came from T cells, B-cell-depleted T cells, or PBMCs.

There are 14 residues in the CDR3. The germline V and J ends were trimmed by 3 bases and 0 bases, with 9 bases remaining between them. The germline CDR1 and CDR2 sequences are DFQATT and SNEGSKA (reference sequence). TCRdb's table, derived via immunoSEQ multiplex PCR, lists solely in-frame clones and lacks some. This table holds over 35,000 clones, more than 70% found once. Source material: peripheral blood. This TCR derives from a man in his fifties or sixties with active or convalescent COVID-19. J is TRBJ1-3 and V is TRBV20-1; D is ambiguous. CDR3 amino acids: CSASRESSGNTIYF. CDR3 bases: TGCAGTGCTAGTAGGGAGAGCTCTGGAAACACCATATATTTT.